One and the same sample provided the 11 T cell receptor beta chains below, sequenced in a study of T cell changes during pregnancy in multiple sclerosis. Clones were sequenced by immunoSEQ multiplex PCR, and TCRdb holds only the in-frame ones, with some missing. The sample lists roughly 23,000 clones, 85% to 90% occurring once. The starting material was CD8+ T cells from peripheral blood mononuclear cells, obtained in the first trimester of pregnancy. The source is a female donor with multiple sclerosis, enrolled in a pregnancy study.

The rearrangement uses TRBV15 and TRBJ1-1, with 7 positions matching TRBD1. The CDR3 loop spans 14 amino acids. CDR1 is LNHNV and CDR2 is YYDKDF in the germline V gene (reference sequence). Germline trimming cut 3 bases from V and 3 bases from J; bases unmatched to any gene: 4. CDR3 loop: CATSSDREDTEAFF. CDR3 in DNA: TGTGCCACCAGCAGCGACAGGGAGGACACTGAAGCTTTCTTT.

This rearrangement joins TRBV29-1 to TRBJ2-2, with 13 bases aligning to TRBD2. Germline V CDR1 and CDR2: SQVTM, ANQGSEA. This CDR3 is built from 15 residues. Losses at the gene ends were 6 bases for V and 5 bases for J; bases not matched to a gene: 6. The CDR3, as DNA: TGCAGCGTCAGGACTAGCGGGAGAGATACCGGGGAGCTGTTTTTT. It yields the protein CSVRTSGRDTGELFF.

In DNA, the CDR3 is TGTGCCAGCAGCCTGACAGGGGAGGTGAGCACTGAAGCTTTCTTT. Amino acid sequence: CASSLTGEVSTEAFF. The chain links TRBV28 to TRBJ1-1, with 8 bases matching TRBD1. V trimming: 6 bases; J trimming: 4 bases; junction bases outside the gene matches: 10. The CDR3 runs to 15 residues. CDR1 is MDHEN, CDR2 SYDVKM, per germline.

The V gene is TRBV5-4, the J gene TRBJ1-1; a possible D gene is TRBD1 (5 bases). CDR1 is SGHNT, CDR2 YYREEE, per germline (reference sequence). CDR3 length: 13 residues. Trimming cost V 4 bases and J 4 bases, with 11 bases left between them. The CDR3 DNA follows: TGTGCCAGCAGCACAGGTTGGAGCACTGAAGCTTTCTTT. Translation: CASSTGWSTEAFF.

CDR3 sequence: CSVDGLAGEIYGVTDTQYF. CDR3 in DNA: TGCAGCGTGGACGGACTAGCGGGAGAGATTTATGGTGTCACAGATACGCAGTATTTT. V and J are TRBV29-1 and TRBJ2-3, with TRBD2 identical over 13 bases. The trim removed 6 bases at V and 2 bases at J, leaving 17 bases unmatched. The CDR3 length is 19 residues. Germline lookup yields CDR1 SQVTM and CDR2 ANQGSEA.

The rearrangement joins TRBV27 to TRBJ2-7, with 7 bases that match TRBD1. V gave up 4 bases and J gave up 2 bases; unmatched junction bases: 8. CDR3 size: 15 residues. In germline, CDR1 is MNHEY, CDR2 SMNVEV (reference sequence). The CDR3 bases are TGTGCCAGCAGTTCCCGAGGACAGGCGGCCTACGAGCAGTACTTC. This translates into CASSSRGQAAYEQYF.

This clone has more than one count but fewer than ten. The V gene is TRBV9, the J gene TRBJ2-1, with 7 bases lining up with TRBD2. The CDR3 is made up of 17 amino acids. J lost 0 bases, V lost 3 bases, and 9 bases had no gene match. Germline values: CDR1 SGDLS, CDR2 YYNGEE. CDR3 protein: CASSGPTTSDSYNEQFF. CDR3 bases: TGTGCCAGCAGCGGACCAACCACTAGCGACTCCTACAATGAGCAGTTCTTC.

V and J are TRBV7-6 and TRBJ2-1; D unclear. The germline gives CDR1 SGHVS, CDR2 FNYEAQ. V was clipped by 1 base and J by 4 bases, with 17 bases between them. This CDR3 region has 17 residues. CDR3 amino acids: CASSLVGPSALYNEQFF. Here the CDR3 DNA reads TGTGCCAGCAGCTTAGTGGGCCCCTCAGCCCTATACAATGAGCAGTTCTTC.

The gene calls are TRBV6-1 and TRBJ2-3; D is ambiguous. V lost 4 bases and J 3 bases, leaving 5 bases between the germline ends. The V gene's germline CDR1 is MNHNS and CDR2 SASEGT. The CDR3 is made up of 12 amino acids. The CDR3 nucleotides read TGTGCCAGCAGTGGTCTGACAGATACGCAGTATTTT. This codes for CASSGLTDTQYF.

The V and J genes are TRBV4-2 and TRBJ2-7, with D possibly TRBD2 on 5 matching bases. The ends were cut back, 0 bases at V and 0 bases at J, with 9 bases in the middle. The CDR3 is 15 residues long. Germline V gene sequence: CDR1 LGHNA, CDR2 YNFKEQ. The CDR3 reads CASSQERGSSYEQYF. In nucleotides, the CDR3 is TGTGCCAGCAGCCAAGAGAGAGGGAGCTCCTACGAGCAGTACTTC.

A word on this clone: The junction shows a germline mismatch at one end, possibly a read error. The DNA of the CDR3 is TGTGCCACCAGCAGGAACCTAGATCCGCAGTATTTT. As protein: CATSRNLDPQYF. This chain links TRBV15 with TRBJ2-3; no clear D. CDR3 length: 12 amino acids. Germline assignment: CDR1 LNHNV and CDR2 YYDKDF (reference sequence).